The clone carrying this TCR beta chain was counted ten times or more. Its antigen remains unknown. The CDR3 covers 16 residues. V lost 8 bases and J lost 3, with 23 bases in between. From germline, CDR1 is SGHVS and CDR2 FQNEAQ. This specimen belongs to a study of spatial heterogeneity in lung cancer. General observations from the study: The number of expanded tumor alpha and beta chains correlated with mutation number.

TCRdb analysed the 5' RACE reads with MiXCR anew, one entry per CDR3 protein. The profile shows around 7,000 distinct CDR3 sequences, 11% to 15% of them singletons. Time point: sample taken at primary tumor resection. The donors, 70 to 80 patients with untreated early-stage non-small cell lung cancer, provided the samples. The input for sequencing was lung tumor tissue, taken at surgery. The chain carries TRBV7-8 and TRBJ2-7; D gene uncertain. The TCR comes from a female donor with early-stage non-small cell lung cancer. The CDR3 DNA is TGTGCCAGCTTTCCCCCCCCTTTTCTCCCTCGCTACGAGCAGTACTTC. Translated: CASFPPPFLPRYEQYF.